A single sample gave rise to the 9 T cell receptor beta chains below, sequenced in a study of identical twins. In TCRdb, the 5' RACE reads were re-called with MiXCR into one record per CDR3 protein. The table records some 250,000 distinct CDR3 sequences, 6.5% of them present only once. This sample was also put to use in a study of T cells expressing NK-cell markers.

The sequenced material came from CD8+ T cells sorted from blood. The receptors were gathered from a woman aged 18-29 years in good health.

This clonotype has at least ten counts. The chain links TRBV6-5 to TRBJ1-1, with D possibly matching TRBD1 (5 bases). Trimming pared 2 bases from V and 1 base from J, leaving 8 bases between. The CDR3 covers 14 residues. CDR1 and CDR2 (germline): MNHEY, SVGAGI. The CDR3 is CASSYGGPNTEAFF. CDR3 DNA sequence: TGTGCCAGCAGTTACGGGGGACCGAACACTGAAGCTTTCTTT.

This clonotype was detected a few times. The chain is built from TRBV19 and TRBJ2-1; 9 bases agree with TRBD1. The CDR3 has 15 residues. The ends lost 4 bases at V and 8 bases at J; junction bases unmatched: 9. Germline assignment: CDR1 LNHDA and CDR2 SQIVND (reference sequence). The CDR3 is CASSNRGQGSHEQFF. CDR3 in DNA: TGTGCCAGTAGTAACCGGGGACAGGGTAGTCATGAGCAGTTCTTC.

This clonotype showed up many times. The chain joins TRBV27 to TRBJ2-7, with TRBD1 as a possible D gene (5 bases). The length of the CDR3 is 14 residues. The germline V and J ends were trimmed by 7 bases and 1 base, with 14 bases remaining between them. Germline-derived CDR1 and CDR2 are MNHEY and SMNVEV (reference sequence). CDR3 nucleotide sequence: TGTGCCAGCAAACCGGACATACTGTCCTACGAGCAGTACTTC. It is translated as CASKPDILSYEQYF.

This rearrangement joins TRBV12-3 or TRBV12-4 to TRBJ2-3; 12 nucleotides align to TRBD2. V was clipped by 1 base and J by 2 bases; unmatched bases: 1. This CDR3 is built from 16 residues. CDR3 in amino acids: CASSLGTSGNTDTQYF. The CDR3 DNA follows: TGTGCCAGCAGTTTAGGGACTAGCGGGAACACAGATACGCAGTATTTT.

This clonotype was observed at least ten times. The chain is built from TRBV7-8 and TRBJ2-7; possibly TRBD1 for D (6 bases). The CDR3 extends over 16 amino acids. Trimming took off 5 bases at V and 0 bases at J, with 17 bases between the two ends. Germline V gene data show CDR1 as SGHVS and CDR2 as FQNEAQ. The CDR3 DNA follows: TGTGCCAGCAGCGTTGGACAGCCAATTCGCTCCTACGAGCAGTACTTC. This sequence encodes CASSVGQPIRSYEQYF.

Many counts were recorded for this clonotype. The chain is built from TRBV11-2 and TRBJ1-1; D gene unclear. V lost 6 bases and J 3 bases, leaving 14 bases between the germline ends. The CDR3 is made up of 14 amino acids. Germline assignment: CDR1 SGHAT and CDR2 FQNNGV. The CDR3 region has the DNA TGTGCCAGCAGAGCGACATATGGCCACACTGAAGCTTTCTTT. This translates into CASRATYGHTEAFF.

This clonotype was seen a handful of times. The chain recombines TRBV10-3 with TRBJ2-1; TRBD2 matches at 7 bases. CDR1 and CDR2 (germline): ENHRY, SYGVKD. The CDR3 totals 16 residues. The V segment lost 2 bases and the J segment 9 bases; nucleotides outside the gene matches: 13. The CDR3 here is CAISEPVRGSGGEQFF. The CDR3 nucleotides read TGTGCCATCAGTGAGCCAGTTCGCGGGAGTGGGGGTGAGCAGTTCTTC.

This clonotype has just a few counts. Because the CDR3 is missing its conserved closing phenylalanine or tryptophan, this is likely a read error. The J gene is TRBJ2-5, the V gene TRBV12-3 or TRBV12-4; D possibly corresponds to TRBD2 (5 bases). The CDR3 has 14 residues. The V gene lost 4 bases and the J gene lost 4 bases, with 13 bases spanning the gap. The CDR3: CASSSIWAGETQYL. CDR3 nucleotides: TGTGCCAGCAGTTCTATATGGGCGGGAGAGACCCAGTACTTA.

This clonotype was recorded at least ten times. The chain combines TRBV5-5 with TRBJ1-5; D remains unclear. V dropped 0 bases and J dropped 9 bases, with 16 bases sitting between them. The CDR3 spans 15 residues. Germline V gene data show CDR1 as SGHKS and CDR2 as YYEKEE (reference sequence). The CDR3 nucleotides read TGTGCCAGCAGCTTGGACTCCTCCGCTTATTGGCCCCAGCATTTT. This sequence encodes CASSLDSSAYWPQHF.